The 31 T cell receptor beta chains below all came from one sample that was sequenced in a study of monozygotic twins with inflammatory bowel disease. For each CDR3 protein, TCRdb gives one entry from its re-call of the 5' RACE reads, without DNA. The listing records approximately 200,000 distinct CDR3 sequences. The sample taken for sequencing was blood. The receptor set was obtained from a human donor with ulcerative colitis or Crohn's disease, or a healthy co-twin of an affected twin (not recorded which).

The J gene is TRBJ2-3, the V gene TRBV15; there is no DNA to check the TCRdb D call of TRBD2. The CDR3 contains 15 residues. The germline gives CDR1 LNHNV, CDR2 YYDKDF (reference sequence). This chain's CDR3 is CATSRGNLPGDTQYF.

The V call is TRBV20-1, the J call TRBJ2-3; TCRdb's D call of TRBD1 is untestable without DNA. The CDR3 covers 14 residues. The germline gives CDR1 DFQATT, CDR2 SNEGSKA (reference sequence). CDR3 residues: CSVDAQGVRDTQYF.

The rearrangement joins TRBV13 to TRBJ2-7; TCRdb lists TRBD1, though no DNA is available to test this call. The CDR3 totals 16 residues. The germline V gene has CDR1 PRHDT and CDR2 FYEKMQ (reference sequence). The CDR3: CASSRTYQGLDYEQYF. Supplemented by reference TRBV13 and TRBJ2-7, the full variable domain reads AAGVIQSPRHLIKEKRETATLKCYPIPRHDTVYWYQQGPGQDPQFLISFYEKMQSDKGSIPDRFSAQQFSDYHSELNMSSLELGDSALYFCASSRTYQGLDYEQYFGPGTRLTVT.

CDR3 amino acids: CASSLRGGPSVETQYF. The chain uses TRBV7-2 and TRBJ2-5; TCRdb's D call of TRBD2 is untestable without DNA. Germline-derived CDR1 and CDR2 are SGHTA and FQGNSA. The CDR3 has 16 residues.

The chain joins TRBV5-1 to TRBJ2-1; without DNA, the TCRdb call of TRBD1 cannot be checked. CDR1 and CDR2 from the germline V gene are SGHRS and YFSETQ. The CDR3 length is 16 residues. The CDR3 sequence: CASSLGPGQGENEQFF.

The chain carries TRBV6-1 and TRBJ2-1; TCRdb returns TRBD1, unconfirmable since there is no DNA. The CDR3 has 14 residues. Germline V gene data show CDR1 as MNHNS and CDR2 as SASEGT. The CDR3 loop reads CASTRGTGDNEQFF.

The CDR3 is CSVKGTGYTEAFF. The genes are TRBV29-1 and TRBJ1-1; TCRdb gives TRBD1 as the D gene, but with no DNA this cannot be confirmed. Germline CDR1 SQVTM, CDR2 ANQGSEA. This CDR3 comprises 13 residues.

This chain links TRBV7-9 with TRBJ2-5; the D call from TCRdb, TRBD1, cannot be confirmed without DNA. The germline V gene has CDR1 SEHNR and CDR2 FQNEAQ (reference sequence). The CDR3 loop spans 15 amino acids. The CDR3: CASSLGDRVQETQYF. Variable domain in full (rest from reference TRBV7-9 and TRBJ2-5): DTGVSQNPRHKITKRGQNVTFRCDPISEHNRLYWYRQTLGQGPEFLTYFQNEAQLEKSRLLSDRFSAERPKGSFSTLEIQRTEQGDSAMYLCASSLGDRVQETQYFGPGTRLLVL.

The rearrangement uses TRBV5-1 and TRBJ2-5; TCRdb reports TRBD1, a call that lacks DNA to check it against. Germline assignment: CDR1 SGHRS and CDR2 YFSETQ. The CDR3 contains 19 residues. CDR3 in amino acids: CASSLGLPGGESYWETQYF.

The chain combines TRBV6-1 with TRBJ1-1. CDR1 and CDR2 from the germline V gene are MNHNS and SASEGT. The CDR3 has 13 residues. CDR3 sequence: CASSERQSTEAFF.

The chain has TRBV12-3 or TRBV12-4 and TRBJ1-1; no DNA is available, so the TRBD1 call from TCRdb remains unchecked. The CDR3 sequence is 14 residues long. CDR3 region: CASRARQGDTEAFF.

The CDR3 spells CSVEARGGGYTF. This rearrangement joins TRBV29-1 to TRBJ1-2; the D call of TRBD1 rests on TCRdb alone, since no DNA is present to check it. The germline gives CDR1 SQVTM, CDR2 ANQGSEA. CDR3 length equals 12 residues. The full variable domain, with the rest looked up from reference TRBV29-1 and TRBJ1-2, is SAVISQKPSRDICQRGTSLTIQCQVDSQVTMMFWYRQQPGQSLTLIATANQGSEATYESGFVIDKFPISRPNLTFSTLTVSNMSPEDSSIYLCSVEARGGGYTFGSGTRLTVV.

The chain employs TRBV12-5 and TRBJ2-4; the D call from TCRdb, TRBD1, cannot be confirmed without DNA. Germline V CDR1 and CDR2: LGHNT, FRNRAP. The CDR3 has 14 residues. The CDR3 spells CASGSTGGEYIQYF.

The genes are TRBV18 and TRBJ1-1. Germline V gene lookup returns CDR1 KGHSH and CDR2 LQKENI. The CDR3 has 13 residues. CDR3 sequence reads: CASSPPAPTEAFF. The complete variable domain, with remaining parts taken from reference TRBV18 and TRBJ1-1, reads NAGVMQNPRHLVRRRGQEARLRCSPMKGHSHVYWYRQLPEEGLKFMVYLQKENIIDESGMPKERFSAEFPKEGPSILRIQQVVRGDSAAYFCASSPPAPTEAFFGQGTRLTVV.

The V gene is TRBV13, the J gene TRBJ1-1. The germline V gene has CDR1 PRHDT and CDR2 FYEKMQ (reference sequence). This CDR3 has 15 amino acids. CDR3 residues: CASSLLGIGNTEAFF.

This chain joins TRBV7-3 and TRBJ1-1; TCRdb's D gene call, TRBD1, goes unchecked for lack of DNA. The germline gives CDR1 SGHTA, CDR2 FQGTGA. This CDR3 region has 14 residues. This CDR3 is CASSLNEGGTEAFF.

This CDR3 reads CASRTVTDTQYF. This chain uses TRBV6-1 with TRBJ2-3. The CDR3 sequence is 12 residues long. Germline CDR1 is MNHNS and CDR2 is SASEGT.

The genes are TRBV6-5 and TRBJ2-3. The CDR3 length is 11 residues. Germline V gene sequence: CDR1 MNHEY, CDR2 SVGAGI. CDR3 region: CASRKTDTQYF.

The rearrangement uses TRBV5-1 and TRBJ2-1; TCRdb selects TRBD1, and the lack of DNA leaves this call unchecked. The CDR3 contains 15 residues. Per germline, CDR1 SGHRS and CDR2 YFSETQ. The CDR3 region is CASSFGRGPYNEQFF.

The V and J genes are TRBV6-5 and TRBJ1-2; the D gene TCRdb calls, TRBD1, cannot be checked with no DNA. The V gene's germline CDR1 is MNHEY and CDR2 SVGAGI. The CDR3 sequence is 13 residues long. CDR3 in amino acids: CASSYSTGNGYTF.

The CDR3 loop reads CSAGVGGSYEQYF. The chain links TRBV20-1 to TRBJ2-7; TCRdb's D call of TRBD1 is untestable without DNA. The CDR3 runs 13 residues. Germline CDR1 and CDR2: DFQATT and SNEGSKA (reference sequence).

The chain combines TRBV7-9 with TRBJ1-1; TCRdb's D call, TRBD1, is unchecked because there is no DNA. Germline V gene sequence: CDR1 SEHNR, CDR2 FQNEAQ (reference sequence). The CDR3 totals 14 residues. CDR3 in amino acids: CASSQGTGNTEAFF.

The chain is built from TRBV4-1 and TRBJ1-3; TCRdb gives TRBD1 as the D gene, but with no DNA this cannot be confirmed. The CDR3 extends over 19 amino acids. Germline V gene data show CDR1 as MGHRA and CDR2 as YSYEKL. CDR3: CASSPADNREDSSGNTIYF.

This CDR3 is CATSDSTGHQPQHF. The genes are TRBV24-1 and TRBJ1-5; TCRdb indicates TRBD1, and absent DNA this call remains unverified. The CDR3 covers 14 residues. Germline V lookup: CDR1 KGHDR, CDR2 SFDVKD.

The chain recombines TRBV6-1 with TRBJ2-3; TCRdb outputs TRBD2, but without DNA this stays unchecked. Germline V gene sequence: CDR1 MNHNS, CDR2 SASEGT. CDR3 length equals 15 residues. The CDR3 protein is CASAQGGRFTDTQYF.

J is TRBJ2-3 and V is TRBV20-1; TCRdb designates TRBD2, a call that cannot be tested without DNA. The CDR3 has 15 amino acids. Germline values: CDR1 DFQATT, CDR2 SNEGSKA (reference sequence). The CDR3 sequence: CSASGLAAAPDTQYF.

The V and J genes are TRBV6-4 and TRBJ2-2. This CDR3 contains 13 residues. Germline V gene data show CDR1 as MRHNA and CDR2 as SNTAGT. This chain's CDR3 is CASSDTDTGELFF.

The chain joins TRBV6-1 to TRBJ2-2; the D call of TRBD1 rests on TCRdb alone, since no DNA is present to check it. CDR3 length equals 15 residues. From germline, CDR1 is MNHNS and CDR2 SASEGT. CDR3 sequence: CASSPLPPNTGELFF.

CDR3: CASSLGRWGIQETQYF. The J gene is TRBJ2-5, the V gene TRBV7-8; the TCRdb call, TRBD1, lacks DNA for checking. Germline CDR1 and CDR2: SGHVS and FQNEAQ. CDR3 size: 16 residues.

The rearrangement uses TRBV5-1 and TRBJ2-5; TCRdb's D call, TRBD1, is unchecked because there is no DNA. Germline CDR1 reads SGHRS; CDR2 reads YFSETQ. The CDR3 is made up of 13 amino acids. CDR3 amino acids: CASSSGQEETQYF.

This chain uses TRBV2 with TRBJ1-5; TCRdb designates TRBD1, a call that cannot be tested without DNA. The V gene's germline CDR1 is SNHLY and CDR2 FYNNEI. CDR3 length: 15 amino acids. CDR3 loop: CASSEVEQGGNQPHF.